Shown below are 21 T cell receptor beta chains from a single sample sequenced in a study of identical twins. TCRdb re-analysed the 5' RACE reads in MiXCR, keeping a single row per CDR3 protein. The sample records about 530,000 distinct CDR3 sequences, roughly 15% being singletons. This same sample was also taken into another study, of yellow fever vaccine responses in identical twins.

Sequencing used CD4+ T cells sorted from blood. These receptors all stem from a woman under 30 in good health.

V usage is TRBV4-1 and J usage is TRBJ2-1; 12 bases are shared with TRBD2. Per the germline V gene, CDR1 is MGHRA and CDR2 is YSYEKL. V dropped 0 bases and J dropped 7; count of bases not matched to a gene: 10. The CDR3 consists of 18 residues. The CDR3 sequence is CASSQELGLAGLRNEQFF. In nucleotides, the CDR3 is TGCGCCAGCAGCCAAGAGTTAGGACTAGCGGGGTTAAGAAATGAGCAGTTCTTC.

The CDR3: CATSDPLGGDGAFF. The CDR3 DNA is TGTGCCACCAGTGATCCCCTCGGGGGGGATGGAGCTTTCTTT. This chain joins TRBV24-1 and TRBJ1-1; D may be TRBD1 (5 bases). The germline V gene encodes CDR1 KGHDR and CDR2 SFDVKD. Trimming shortened V by 3 bases and J by 10 bases, and 17 bases separated the two germline ends. The CDR3 is 14 amino acids.

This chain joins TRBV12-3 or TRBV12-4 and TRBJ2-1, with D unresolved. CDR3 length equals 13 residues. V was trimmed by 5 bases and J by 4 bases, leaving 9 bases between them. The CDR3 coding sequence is TGTGCCAGCAGTCCTTTCTTATACAATGAGCAGTTCTTC. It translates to CASSPFLYNEQFF.

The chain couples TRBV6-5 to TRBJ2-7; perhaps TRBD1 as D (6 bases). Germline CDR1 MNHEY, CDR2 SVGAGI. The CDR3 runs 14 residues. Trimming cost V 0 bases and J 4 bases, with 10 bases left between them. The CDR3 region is CASSYSGQIYEQYF. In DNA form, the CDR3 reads TGTGCCAGCAGTTACTCAGGACAGATATACGAGCAGTACTTC.

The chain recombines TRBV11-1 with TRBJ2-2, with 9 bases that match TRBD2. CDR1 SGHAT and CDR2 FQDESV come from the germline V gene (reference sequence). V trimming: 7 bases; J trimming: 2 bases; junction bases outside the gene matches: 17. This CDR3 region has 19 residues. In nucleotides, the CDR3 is TGTGCCAGCACCAGAGATTCCGGGACTAGCAGAATCAACACCGGGGAGCTGTTTTTT. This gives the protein CASTRDSGTSRINTGELFF.

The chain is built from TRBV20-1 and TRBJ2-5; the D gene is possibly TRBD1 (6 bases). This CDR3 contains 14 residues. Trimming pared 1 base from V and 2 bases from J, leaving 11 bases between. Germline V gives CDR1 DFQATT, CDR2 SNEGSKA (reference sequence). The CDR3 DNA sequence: TGCAGTGCTAGAGTGTCCGGGACACAAGAGACCCAGTACTTC. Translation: CSARVSGTQETQYF.

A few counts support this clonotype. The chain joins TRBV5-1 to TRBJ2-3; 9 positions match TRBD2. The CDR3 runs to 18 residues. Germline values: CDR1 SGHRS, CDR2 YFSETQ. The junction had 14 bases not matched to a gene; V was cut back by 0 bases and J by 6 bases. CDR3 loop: CASSLVLISGSGVDTQYF. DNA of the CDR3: TGCGCCAGCAGCTTGGTTCTGATTAGCGGGAGCGGTGTGGATACGCAGTATTTT.

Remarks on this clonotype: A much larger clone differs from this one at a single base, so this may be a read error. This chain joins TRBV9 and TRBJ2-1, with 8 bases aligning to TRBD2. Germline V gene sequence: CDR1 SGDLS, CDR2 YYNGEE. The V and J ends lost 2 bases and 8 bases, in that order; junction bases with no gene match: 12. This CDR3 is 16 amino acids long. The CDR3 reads CASSVRRAGERHEQFF. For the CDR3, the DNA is TGTGCCAGCAGCGTCAGAAGAGCGGGAGAGCGGCATGAGCAGTTCTTC.

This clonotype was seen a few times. CDR3 nucleotide sequence: TGTGCCAGCAGTTACATCTCGTGGAGCTCCTACAATGAGCAGTTCTTC. Its translation: CASSYISWSSYNEQFF. The chain uses TRBV6-5 and TRBJ2-1; no reliable D call. The V gene's germline CDR1 is MNHEY and CDR2 SVGAGI. This CDR3 is built from 16 residues. Trimming removed 2 bases from V and 0 bases from J, with 11 bases in between.

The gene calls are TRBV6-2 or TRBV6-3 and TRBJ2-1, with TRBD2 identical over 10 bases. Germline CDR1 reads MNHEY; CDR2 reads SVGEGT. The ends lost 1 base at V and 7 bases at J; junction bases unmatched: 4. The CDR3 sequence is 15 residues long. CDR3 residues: CASSYLTSGLNEQFF. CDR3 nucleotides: TGTGCCAGCAGTTACTTGACTAGCGGGTTAAATGAGCAGTTCTTC.

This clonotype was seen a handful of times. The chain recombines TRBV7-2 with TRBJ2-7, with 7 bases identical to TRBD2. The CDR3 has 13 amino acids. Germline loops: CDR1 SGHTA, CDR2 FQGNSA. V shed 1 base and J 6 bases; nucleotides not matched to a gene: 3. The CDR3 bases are TGTGCCAGCAGCTTAGTCTCGGGAGGCGAGCAGTACTTC. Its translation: CASSLVSGGEQYF.

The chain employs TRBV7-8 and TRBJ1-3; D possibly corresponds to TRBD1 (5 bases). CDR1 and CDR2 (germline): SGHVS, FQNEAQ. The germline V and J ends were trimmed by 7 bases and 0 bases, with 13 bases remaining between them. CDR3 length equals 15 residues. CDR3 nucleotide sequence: TGTGCCAGCACGCCGGGGCTTCACTCTGGAAACACCATATATTTT. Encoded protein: CASTPGLHSGNTIYF.

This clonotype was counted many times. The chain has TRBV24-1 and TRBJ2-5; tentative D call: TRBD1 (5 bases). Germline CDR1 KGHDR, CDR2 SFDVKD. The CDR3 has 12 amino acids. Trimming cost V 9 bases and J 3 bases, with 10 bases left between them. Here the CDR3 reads CATSPGKETQYF. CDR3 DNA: TGTGCCACCTCCCCAGGGAAAGAGACCCAGTACTTC.

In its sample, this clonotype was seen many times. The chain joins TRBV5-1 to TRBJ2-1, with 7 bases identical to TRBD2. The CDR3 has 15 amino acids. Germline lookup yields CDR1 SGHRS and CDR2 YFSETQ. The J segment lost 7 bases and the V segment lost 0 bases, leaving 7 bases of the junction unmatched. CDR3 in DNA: TGCGCCAGCAGCTTGGGGAGGAGTAGCGGGAATGAGCAGTTCTTC. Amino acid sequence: CASSLGRSSGNEQFF.

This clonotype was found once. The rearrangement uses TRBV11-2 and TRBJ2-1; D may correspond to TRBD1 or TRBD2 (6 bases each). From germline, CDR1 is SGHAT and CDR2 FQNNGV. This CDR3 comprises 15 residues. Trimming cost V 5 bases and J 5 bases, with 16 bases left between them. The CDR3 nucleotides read TGTGCCAGCAGCCTGAGGGGGGACCCTCACAATGAGCAGTTCTTC. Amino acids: CASSLRGDPHNEQFF.

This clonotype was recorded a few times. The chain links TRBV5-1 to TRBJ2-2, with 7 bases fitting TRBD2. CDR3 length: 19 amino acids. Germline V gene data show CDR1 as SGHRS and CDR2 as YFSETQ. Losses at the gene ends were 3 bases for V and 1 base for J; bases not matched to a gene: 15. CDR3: CASSSVGSQVAGNTGELFF. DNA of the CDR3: TGCGCCAGCAGCTCCGTGGGGTCTCAAGTAGCGGGGAACACCGGGGAGCTGTTTTTT.

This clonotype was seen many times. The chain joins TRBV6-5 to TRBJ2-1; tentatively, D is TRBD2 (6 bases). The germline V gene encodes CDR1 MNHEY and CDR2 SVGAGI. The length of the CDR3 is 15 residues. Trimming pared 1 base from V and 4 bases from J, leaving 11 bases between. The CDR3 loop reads CASSYFYRGYNEQFF. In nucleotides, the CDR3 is TGTGCCAGCAGTTACTTCTATCGGGGGTACAATGAGCAGTTCTTC.

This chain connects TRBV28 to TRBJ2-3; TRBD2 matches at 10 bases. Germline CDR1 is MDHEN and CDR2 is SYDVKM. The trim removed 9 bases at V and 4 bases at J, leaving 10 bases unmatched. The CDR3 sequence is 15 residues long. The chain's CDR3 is CASSASGSRADTQYF. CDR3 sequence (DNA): TGTGCCAGTTCAGCTAGCGGGAGTAGGGCAGATACGCAGTATTTT.

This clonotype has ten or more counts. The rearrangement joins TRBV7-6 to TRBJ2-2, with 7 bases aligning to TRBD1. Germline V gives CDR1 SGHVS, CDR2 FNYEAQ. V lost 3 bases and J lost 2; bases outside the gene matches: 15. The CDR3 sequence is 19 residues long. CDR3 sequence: CASSLEPFHRQGNTGELFF. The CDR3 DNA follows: TGTGCCAGCAGCTTGGAGCCTTTCCACCGACAGGGAAACACCGGGGAGCTGTTTTTT.

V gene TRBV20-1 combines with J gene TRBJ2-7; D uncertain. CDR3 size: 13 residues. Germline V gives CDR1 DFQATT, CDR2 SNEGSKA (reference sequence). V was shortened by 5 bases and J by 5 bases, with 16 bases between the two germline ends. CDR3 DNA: TGCAGTGCTCCCTCCCCTAGTTTCCACGAGCAGTACTTC. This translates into CSAPSPSFHEQYF.

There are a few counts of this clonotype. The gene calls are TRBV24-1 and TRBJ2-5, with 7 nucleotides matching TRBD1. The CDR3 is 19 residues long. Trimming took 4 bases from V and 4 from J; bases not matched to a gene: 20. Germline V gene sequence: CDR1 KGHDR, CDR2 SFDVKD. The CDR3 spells CATSDLGQRKPKPPETQYF. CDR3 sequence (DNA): TGTGCCACCAGTGACCTGGGACAGCGGAAACCAAAACCTCCAGAGACCCAGTACTTC.